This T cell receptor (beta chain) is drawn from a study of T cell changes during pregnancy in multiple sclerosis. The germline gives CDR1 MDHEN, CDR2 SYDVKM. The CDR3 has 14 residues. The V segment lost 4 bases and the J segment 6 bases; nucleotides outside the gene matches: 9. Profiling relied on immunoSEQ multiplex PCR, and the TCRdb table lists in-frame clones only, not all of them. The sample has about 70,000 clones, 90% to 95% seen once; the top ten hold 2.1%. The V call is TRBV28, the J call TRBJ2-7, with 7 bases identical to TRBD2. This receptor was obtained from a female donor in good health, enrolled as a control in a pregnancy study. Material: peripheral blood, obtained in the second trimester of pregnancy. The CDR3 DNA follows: TGTGCCAGCAGTTGGAGGACTAGGGAACGCGAGCAGTACTTC. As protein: CASSWRTREREQYF.